These T cell receptor beta chains were read from a single sample in a study of cytomegalovirus exposure and HLA in healthy donors. TCRdb's table, derived via immunoSEQ multiplex PCR, lists solely in-frame clones and lacks some. Of 120,000 or so clones in the sample, 70% to 90% were seen once. The sequenced sample consisted of PBMCs. These receptors originate from a man younger than 30 in good health and CMV-seropositive. Each CDR3 is given with its conserved first and last residue. A D gene is named only where the DNA matches it firmly. Clone size is given for some rows only: seen once, a few or many times, or a class if the clone is expanded.

d_gene | j_gene | v_gene | abundance | CDR3aa | CDR3nt
TRBD1 | TRBJ1-1 | TRBV7-9 | NA | CASSGTGRKAFF | TGTGCCAGCAGCGGGACAGGGCGAAAAGCTTTCTTT
TRBD2 | TRBJ2-3 | TRBV6-1 | few | CASSLSGGGPDTQYF | TGTGCCAGCAGTCTTAGCGGGGGAGGGCCAGATACGCAGTATTTT
NA | TRBJ1-3 | TRBV5-1 | NA | CASSSQGSGNTIYF | TGCGCCAGCAGCTCCCAGGGCTCTGGAAACACCATATATTTT
TRBD2 | TRBJ2-2 | TRBV10-1 | NA | CASSDLAGDTGELFF | TGCGCCAGCAGTGATTTAGCGGGGGACACCGGGGAGCTGTTTTTT
NA | TRBJ1-1 | TRBV25-1 | NA | CASSEFGGYTEAFF | TGTGCCAGCAGTGAATTCGGGGGGTACACTGAAGCTTTCTTT
TRBD1 | TRBJ1-2 | TRBV9 | once | CASSVAGQGYGYTF | TGTGCCAGCAGCGTAGCCGGACAGGGCTATGGCTACACCTTC
NA | TRBJ2-5 | TRBV28 | NA | CASSDLRPSQETQYF | TGTGCCAGCAGCGATTTGCGGCCGTCCCAAGAGACCCAGTACTTC
TRBD1 | TRBJ1-1 | TRBV19 | few | CASSPGTARTEAFF | TGTGCCAGTAGTCCCGGGACAGCTCGGACTGAAGCTTTCTTT
TRBD1 | TRBJ2-5 | TRBV18 | once | CASSPADRVETQYF | TGTGCCAGCTCACCAGCGGACAGGGTAGAGACCCAGTACTTC
TRBD1 | TRBJ1-2 | TRBV7-8 | NA | CASSDSPRDRSGYTF | TGTGCCAGCAGCGACTCTCCCCGGGACAGAAGTGGCTACACCTTC
TRBD2 | TRBJ2-3 | TRBV10-3 | NA | CAISGAGGSADTQYF | TGTGCCATCAGTGGAGCGGGGGGGTCTGCAGATACGCAGTATTTT
NA | TRBJ2-1 | TRBV4-2 | NA | CASSQDQRTYNEQFF | TGTGCCAGCAGCCAAGATCAGCGCACCTACAATGAGCAGTTCTTC
NA | TRBJ2-3 | TRBV7-9 | NA | CASSLALSNPWDTQYF | TGTGCCAGCAGCTTAGCGCTCAGTAATCCTTGGGATACGCAGTATTTT
TRBD2 | TRBJ2-3 | TRBV11-2 | NA | CASSFIAGGEDTQYF | TGTGCCAGCAGCTTTATAGCGGGGGGGGAAGATACGCAGTATTTT
NA | TRBJ1-1 | TRBV19 | NA | CASDTNERDTEAFF | TGTGCCAGTGACACGAACGAGAGGGACACTGAAGCTTTCTTT
NA | TRBJ2-7 | TRBV4-2 | NA | CASSQDPGVGYEQYF | TGTGCCAGCAGCCAAGATCCGGGGGTCGGCTACGAGCAGTACTTC